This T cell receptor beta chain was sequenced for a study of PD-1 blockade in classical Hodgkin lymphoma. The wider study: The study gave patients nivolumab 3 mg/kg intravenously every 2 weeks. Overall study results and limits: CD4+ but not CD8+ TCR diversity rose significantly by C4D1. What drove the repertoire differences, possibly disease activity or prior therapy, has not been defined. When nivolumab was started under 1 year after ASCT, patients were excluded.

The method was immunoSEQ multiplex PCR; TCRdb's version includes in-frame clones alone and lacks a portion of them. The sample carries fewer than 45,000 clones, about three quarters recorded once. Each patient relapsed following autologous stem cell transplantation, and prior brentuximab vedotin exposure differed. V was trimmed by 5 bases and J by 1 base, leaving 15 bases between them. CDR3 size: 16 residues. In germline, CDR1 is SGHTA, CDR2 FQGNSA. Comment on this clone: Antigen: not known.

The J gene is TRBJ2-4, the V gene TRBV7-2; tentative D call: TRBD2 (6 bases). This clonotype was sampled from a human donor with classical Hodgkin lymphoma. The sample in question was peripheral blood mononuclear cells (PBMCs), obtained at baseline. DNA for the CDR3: TGTGCCAGCAGCCCCGGGAGTGGGAGGGCCAAAAACATTCAGTACTTC. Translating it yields CASSPGSGRAKNIQYF.